The 8 T cell receptor beta chains in this list originate from one sample, sequenced in a study of cytomegalovirus exposure and HLA in healthy donors. PCR employed 60 Vbeta and 13 Jbeta primers. Repertoires were generated with immunoSEQ multiplex PCR, while TCRdb's copy carries only in-frame clones and drops some. Among under 200,000 clones, around 62% were seen once, and the ten largest hold just under 3%. Sequenced material: PBMCs. The receptors were gathered from a man between 35 and 55 years old in good health and CMV-seronegative.

The chain couples TRBV19 to TRBJ2-5, with 9 bases that match TRBD2. Germline V gives CDR1 LNHDA, CDR2 SQIVND (reference sequence). The CDR3 has 15 residues. J was trimmed by 1 base and V by 5 bases; bases with no gene match: 5. DNA of the CDR3: TGTGCCAGTAGTGGGTGGCGGGAGGGCCAAGAGACCCAGTACTTC. Translated: CASSGWREGQETQYF.

The chain couples TRBV7-9 to TRBJ1-4; tentative D call: TRBD1 (6 bases). With 5 bases removed from V and 8 bases from J, the gap between germline ends came to 21 bases. The V gene's germline CDR1 is SEHNR and CDR2 FQNEAQ (reference sequence). The CDR3 covers 16 residues. This chain's CDR3 is CASSIRRGAGEEKLFF. The DNA of the CDR3 is TGTGCCAGCAGCATCCGGCGGGGGGCCGGAGAGGAAAAACTGTTTTTT.

The chain has TRBV6-1 and TRBJ2-3, with D hard to call. Trimming shortened V by 6 bases and J by 4 bases, and 11 bases separated the two germline ends. CDR3 length: 13 amino acids. Germline CDR1 reads MNHNS; CDR2 reads SASEGT. CDR3: CASRRRLADTQYF. The CDR3 region has the DNA TGTGCCAGCAGGCGGAGACTGGCAGATACGCAGTATTTT.

The chain couples TRBV6-5 to TRBJ2-7, with TRBD1 identical over 7 bases. The CDR3 has 15 residues. Germline CDR1 and CDR2: MNHEY and SVGAGI. Trimming at V came to 6 bases and at J to 6 bases, leaving 14 bases not matched to a gene. The CDR3 here is CASRPTRDSFGEQYF. CDR3 bases: TGTGCCAGCAGACCTACTCGGGACAGTTTCGGCGAGCAGTACTTC.

V and J are TRBV11-2 and TRBJ1-4, with D tentatively TRBD1 (5 bases). The V and J ends lost 5 bases and 7 bases respectively, with 17 bases between them. The CDR3 has 15 amino acids. Germline loops: CDR1 SGHAT, CDR2 FQNNGV. The chain's CDR3 is CASSDLGDGGEKLFF. As DNA, the CDR3 is TGTGCCAGCAGCGATCTCGGCGACGGGGGTGAAAAACTGTTTTTT.

The V gene is TRBV19, the J gene TRBJ1-6; possible D gene TRBD1, 6 bases. V was shortened by 6 bases and J by 4 bases, with 13 bases between the two germline ends. CDR3 length: 15 residues. CDR1 and CDR2 (germline): LNHDA, SQIVND (reference sequence). CDR3 amino acids: CASRSGQLYNSPLHF. The CDR3 DNA sequence: TGTGCCAGTAGAAGCGGACAGTTGTATAATTCACCCCTCCACTTT. The full variable domain, in which reference TRBV19 and TRBJ1-6 provide the parts outside the CDR3, is DGGITQSPKYLFRKEGQNVTLSCEQNLNHDAMYWYRQDPGQGLRLIYYSQIVNDFQKGDIAEGYSVSREKKESFPLTVTSAQKNPTAFYLCASRSGQLYNSPLHFGNGTRLTVT.

The genes are TRBV4-1 and TRBJ1-4, with D uncertain. V dropped 0 bases and J dropped 0 bases, with 5 bases sitting between them. Germline V CDR1 and CDR2: MGHRA, YSYEKL. There are 15 residues in the CDR3. CDR3 amino acids: CASSQERATNEKLFF. DNA of the CDR3: TGCGCCAGCAGCCAAGAGAGGGCAACTAATGAAAAACTGTTTTTT.

This clone was seen a single time. The V and J genes are TRBV11-2 and TRBJ2-5; possible D gene TRBD2, 5 bases. Germline V lookup: CDR1 SGHAT, CDR2 FQNNGV. The CDR3 extends over 13 amino acids. V lost 7 bases and J lost 9, with 18 bases in between. The CDR3 coding sequence is TGTGCCAGCAACTTCGCCCCGGCCGGGGCCCAGTACTTC. As protein: CASNFAPAGAQYF. The full variable domain, in which reference TRBV11-2 and TRBJ2-5 provide the parts outside the CDR3, is EAGVAQSPRYKIIEKRQSVAFWCNPISGHATLYWYQQILGQGPKLLIQFQNNGVVDDSQLPKDRFSAERLKGVDSTLKIQPAKLEDSAVYLCASNFAPAGAQYFGPGTRLLVL.